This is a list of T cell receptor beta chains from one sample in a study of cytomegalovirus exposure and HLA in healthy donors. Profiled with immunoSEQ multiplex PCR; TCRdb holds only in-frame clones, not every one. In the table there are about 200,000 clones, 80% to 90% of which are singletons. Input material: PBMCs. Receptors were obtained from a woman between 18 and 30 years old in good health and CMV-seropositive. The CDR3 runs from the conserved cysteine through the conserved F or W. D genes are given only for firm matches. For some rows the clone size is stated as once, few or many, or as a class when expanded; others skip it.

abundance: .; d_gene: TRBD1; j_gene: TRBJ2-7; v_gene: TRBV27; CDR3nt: TGTGCCAGCAGTTTATCAGCAGGGGGCGAAGGCGAGCAGTACTTC; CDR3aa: CASSLSAGGEGEQYF
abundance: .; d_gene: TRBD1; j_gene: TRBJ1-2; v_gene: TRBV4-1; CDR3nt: TGCGCCAGCAGCCAAGAACCCCACAGGGGGCGAGGGGGCTACACCTTC; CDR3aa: CASSQEPHRGRGGYTF
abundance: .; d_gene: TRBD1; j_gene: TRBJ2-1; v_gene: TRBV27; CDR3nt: TGTGCCAGCAGTGTTGGGACAGGATACAATGAGCAGTTCTTC; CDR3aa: CASSVGTGYNEQFF
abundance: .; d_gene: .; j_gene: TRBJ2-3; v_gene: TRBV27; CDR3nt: TGTGCCAGCAGTTTATGGCAGGGAAGCACAGATACGCAGTATTTT; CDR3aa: CASSLWQGSTDTQYF
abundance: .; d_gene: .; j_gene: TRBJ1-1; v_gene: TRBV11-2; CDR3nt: TGTGCCAGCAGCTTAGGTCAAAATGAAGCTTTCTTT; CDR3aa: CASSLGQNEAFF
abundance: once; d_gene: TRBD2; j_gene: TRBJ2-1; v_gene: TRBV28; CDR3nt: TGTGCCAGCAGTCGACTAGCGTTCTACAATGAGCAGTTCTTC; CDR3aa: CASSRLAFYNEQFF
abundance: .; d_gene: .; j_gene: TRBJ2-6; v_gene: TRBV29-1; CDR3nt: TGCAGCGTTGTTATAGCGGTATTCCCTGGGGCCAACGTCCTGACTTTC; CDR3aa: CSVVIAVFPGANVLTF
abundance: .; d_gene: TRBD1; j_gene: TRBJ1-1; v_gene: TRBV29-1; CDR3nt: TGCAGCGTTGAATTGGGGACAGGGAATCCGAACACTGAAGCTTTCTTT; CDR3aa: CSVELGTGNPNTEAFF
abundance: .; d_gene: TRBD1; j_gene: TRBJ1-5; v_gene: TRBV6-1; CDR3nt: TGTGCCAGCAGTGAAGGTGGGAACAGGGGGCATCAGCCCCAGCATTTT; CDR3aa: CASSEGGNRGHQPQHF
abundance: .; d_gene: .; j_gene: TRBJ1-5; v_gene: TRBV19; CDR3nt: TGTGCCAGTAGTCCCGACAGCGCTTACCAGCCCCAGCATTTT; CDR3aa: CASSPDSAYQPQHF
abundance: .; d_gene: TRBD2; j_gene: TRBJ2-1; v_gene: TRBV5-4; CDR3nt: TGTGCCAGCAGCTTGGCGGCTAGCGGGAGAGGGAATGAGCAGTTCTTC; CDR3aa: CASSLAASGRGNEQFF
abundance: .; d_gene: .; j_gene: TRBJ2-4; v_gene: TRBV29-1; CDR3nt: TGCAGCGCTCTAGTTCTAGCCAAAAACATTCAGTACTTC; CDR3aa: CSALVLAKNIQYF
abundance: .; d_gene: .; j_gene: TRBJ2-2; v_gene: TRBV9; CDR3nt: TGTGCCAGCAGCCCCCAGCGGGCATTTCCAGGGGAGCTGTTTTTT; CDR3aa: CASSPQRAFPGELFF
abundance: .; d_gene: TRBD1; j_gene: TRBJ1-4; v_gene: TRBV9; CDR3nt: TGTGCCAGCAAACGGACAGGGACTAATGAAAAACTGTTTTTT; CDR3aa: CASKRTGTNEKLFF
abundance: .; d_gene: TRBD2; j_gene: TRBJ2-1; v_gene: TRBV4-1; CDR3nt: TGCGCCAGCAGCCAACCAGCGGGAGGGAGACACAATGAGCAGTTCTTC; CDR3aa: CASSQPAGGRHNEQFF
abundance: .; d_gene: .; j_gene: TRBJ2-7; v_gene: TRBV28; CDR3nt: TGTGCCAGCAGTATTTCTAACGACGAGCAGTACTTC; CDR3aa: CASSISNDEQYF
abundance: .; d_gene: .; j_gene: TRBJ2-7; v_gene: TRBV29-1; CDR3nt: TGCAGCGTTATGGACGACCCGACAGCAACCTACGAGCAGTACTTC; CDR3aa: CSVMDDPTATYEQYF
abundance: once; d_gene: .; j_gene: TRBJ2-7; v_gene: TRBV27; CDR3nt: TGTGCCAGCAGTTGGTCGACTATGGGCGAGCAGTACTTC; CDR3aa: CASSWSTMGEQYF
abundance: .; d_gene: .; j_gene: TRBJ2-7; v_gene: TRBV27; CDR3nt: TGTGCCAGCAGTTTGGTGGAGAGCTCCTACGAGCAGTACTTC; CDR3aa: CASSLVESSYEQYF
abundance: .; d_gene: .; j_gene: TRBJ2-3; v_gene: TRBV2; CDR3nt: TGTGCCAGCAGTGAAGAAGGAGAGAATACGCAGTATTTT; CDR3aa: CASSEEGENTQYF
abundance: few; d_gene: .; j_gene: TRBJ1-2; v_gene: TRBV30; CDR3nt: TGTGCCTGGAGGGAGACCATCTATGGCTACACCTTC; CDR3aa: CAWRETIYGYTF
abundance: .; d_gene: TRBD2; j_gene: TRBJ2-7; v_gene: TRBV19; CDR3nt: TGTGCCACCTCCCCGGGACTAGCGGGGGGATCCTACGAGCAGTACTTC; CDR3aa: CATSPGLAGGSYEQYF
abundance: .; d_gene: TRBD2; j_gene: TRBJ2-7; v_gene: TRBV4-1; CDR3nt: TGCGCCAGCAGCCACGGACTAGCCCGGGAGCAGTACTTC; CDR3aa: CASSHGLAREQYF
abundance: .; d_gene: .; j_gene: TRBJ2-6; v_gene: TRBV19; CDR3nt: TGTGCCAGTAGTACCCTCTCTGGGGCCAACGTCCTGACTTTC; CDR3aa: CASSTLSGANVLTF
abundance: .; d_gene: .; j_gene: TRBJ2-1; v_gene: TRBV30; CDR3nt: TGTGCCTGGAGTGTTGGGACTGGAGCTTTCGGTGAGCAGTTCTTC; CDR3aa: CAWSVGTGAFGEQFF
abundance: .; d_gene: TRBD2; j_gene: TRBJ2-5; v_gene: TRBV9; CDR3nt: TGTGCCAGCAGCGTTACCTTTGCGGGAGGGCCCCAAGAGACCCAGTACTTC; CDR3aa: CASSVTFAGGPQETQYF
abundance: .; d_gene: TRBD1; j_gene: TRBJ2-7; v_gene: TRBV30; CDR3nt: TGTGCCTGGAGTACCCCTGACAGGGGGCTAAACGAGCAGTACTTC; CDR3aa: CAWSTPDRGLNEQYF
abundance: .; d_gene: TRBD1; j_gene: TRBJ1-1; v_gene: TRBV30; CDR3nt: TGTGCCTACCTGACAGGGGGCACTGAAGCTTTCTTT; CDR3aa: CAYLTGGTEAFF
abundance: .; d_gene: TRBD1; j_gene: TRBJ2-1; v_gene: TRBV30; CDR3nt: TGTGCCTGGAGTCACGGGACAGTCAACAATGAGCAGTTCTTC; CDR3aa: CAWSHGTVNNEQFF
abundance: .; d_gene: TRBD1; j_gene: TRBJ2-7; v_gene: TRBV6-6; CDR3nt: TGTGCCAGCAGTCGCCCAAAGGGACAGGGGAACTACGAGCAGTACTTC; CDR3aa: CASSRPKGQGNYEQYF
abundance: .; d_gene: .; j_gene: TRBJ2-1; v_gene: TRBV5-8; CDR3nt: TGTGCCAGCAGCTTGTTGGGGGGATACCGGCCCAATGAGCAGTTCTTC; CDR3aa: CASSLLGGYRPNEQFF
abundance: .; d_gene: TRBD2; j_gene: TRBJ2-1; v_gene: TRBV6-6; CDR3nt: TGTGCCAGCAGCCCCTACGGGACTAGCATGGTCCATGAGCAGTTCTTC; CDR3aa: CASSPYGTSMVHEQFF
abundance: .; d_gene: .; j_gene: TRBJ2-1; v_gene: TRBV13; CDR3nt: TGTGCCAGCAGCTTACAGGGGCCCGAGCAGTTCTTC; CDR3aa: CASSLQGPEQFF
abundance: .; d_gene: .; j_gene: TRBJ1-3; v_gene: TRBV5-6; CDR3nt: TGTGCCAGCAGCTTAAGACTCCTTCCCTCTGGAAACACCATATATTTT; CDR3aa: CASSLRLLPSGNTIYF
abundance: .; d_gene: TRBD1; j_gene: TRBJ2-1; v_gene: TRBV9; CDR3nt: TGTGCCAGCAGTGGCCGGACAGGGGATAATTGGGATGAGCAGTTCTTC; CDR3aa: CASSGRTGDNWDEQFF